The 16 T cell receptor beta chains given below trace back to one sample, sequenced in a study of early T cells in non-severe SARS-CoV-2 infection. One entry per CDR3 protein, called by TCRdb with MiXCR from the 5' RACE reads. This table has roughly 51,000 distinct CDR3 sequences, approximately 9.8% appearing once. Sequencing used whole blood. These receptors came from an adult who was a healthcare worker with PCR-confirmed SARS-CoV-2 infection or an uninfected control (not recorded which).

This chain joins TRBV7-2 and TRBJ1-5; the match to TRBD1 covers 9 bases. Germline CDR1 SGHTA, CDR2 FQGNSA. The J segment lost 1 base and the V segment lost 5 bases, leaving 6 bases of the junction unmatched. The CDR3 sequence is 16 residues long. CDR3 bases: TGTGCCAGCAGCCCCTGGGGACAGGGAAGCAATCAGCCCCAGCATTTT. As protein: CASSPWGQGSNQPQHF.

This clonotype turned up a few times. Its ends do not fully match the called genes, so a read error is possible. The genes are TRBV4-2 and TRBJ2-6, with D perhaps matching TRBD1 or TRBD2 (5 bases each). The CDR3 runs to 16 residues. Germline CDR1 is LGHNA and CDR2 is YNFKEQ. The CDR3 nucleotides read TGTGTCAGCAGCCAAGGTGTGGGGGTCGGGGCCAACGTCCTGACTTTC. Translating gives CVSSQGVGVGANVLTF.

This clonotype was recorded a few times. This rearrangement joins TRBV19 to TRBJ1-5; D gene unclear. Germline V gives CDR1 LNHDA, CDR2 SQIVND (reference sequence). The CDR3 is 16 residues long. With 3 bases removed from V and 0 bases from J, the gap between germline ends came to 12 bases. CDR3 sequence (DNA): TGTGCCAGTAGTATTTCGACCGGGGATAGCAATCAGCCCCAGCATTTT. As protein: CASSISTGDSNQPQHF. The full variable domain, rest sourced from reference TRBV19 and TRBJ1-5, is DGGITQSPKYLFRKEGQNVTLSCEQNLNHDAMYWYRQDPGQGLRLIYYSQIVNDFQKGDIAEGYSVSREKKESFPLTVTSAQKNPTAFYLCASSISTGDSNQPQHFGDGTRLSIL.

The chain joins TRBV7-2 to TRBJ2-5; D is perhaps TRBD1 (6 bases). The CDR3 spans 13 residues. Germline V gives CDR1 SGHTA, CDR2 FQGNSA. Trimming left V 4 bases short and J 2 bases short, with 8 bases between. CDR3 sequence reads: CASSSGQQETQYF. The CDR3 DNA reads TGTGCCAGCAGCTCAGGACAGCAAGAGACCCAGTACTTC.

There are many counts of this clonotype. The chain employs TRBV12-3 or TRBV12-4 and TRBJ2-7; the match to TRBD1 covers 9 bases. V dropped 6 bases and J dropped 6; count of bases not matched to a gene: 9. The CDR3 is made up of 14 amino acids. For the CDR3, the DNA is TGTGCCAGCAGCCTACCGGGACAGGGCTCCGAGCAGTACTTC. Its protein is CASSLPGQGSEQYF.

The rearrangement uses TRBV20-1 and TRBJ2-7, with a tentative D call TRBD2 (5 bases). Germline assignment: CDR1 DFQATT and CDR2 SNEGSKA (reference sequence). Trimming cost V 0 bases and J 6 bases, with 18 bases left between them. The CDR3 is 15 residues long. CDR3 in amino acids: CSARDSSKGVGEQYF. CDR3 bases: TGCAGTGCTAGAGATAGCTCGAAGGGAGTGGGCGAGCAGTACTTC.

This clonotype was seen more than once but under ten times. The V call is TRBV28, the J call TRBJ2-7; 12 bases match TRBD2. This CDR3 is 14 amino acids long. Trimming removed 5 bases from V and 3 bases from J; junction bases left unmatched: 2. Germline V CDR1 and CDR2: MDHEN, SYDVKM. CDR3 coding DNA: TGTGCCAGCAGTCCGGGACTAGCGGGCTACGAGCAGTACTTC. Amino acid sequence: CASSPGLAGYEQYF.

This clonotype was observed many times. The CDR3: CASSRDRRYNEQFF. The CDR3 coding sequence is TGTGCCAGCAGCCGGGACAGGCGCTACAATGAGCAGTTCTTC. The chain joins TRBV11-1 to TRBJ2-1, with TRBD1 matching 8 bases. The CDR3 contains 14 residues. J was trimmed by 3 bases and V by 5 bases; bases with no gene match: 3. Germline V gene data show CDR1 as SGHAT and CDR2 as FQDESV (reference sequence).

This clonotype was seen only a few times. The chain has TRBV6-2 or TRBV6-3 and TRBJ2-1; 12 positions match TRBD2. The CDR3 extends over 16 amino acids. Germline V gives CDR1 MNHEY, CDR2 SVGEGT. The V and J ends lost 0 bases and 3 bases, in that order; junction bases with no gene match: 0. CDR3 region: CASSYSTSGSYNEQFF. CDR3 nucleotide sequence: TGTGCCAGCAGTTACTCGACTAGCGGGAGCTACAATGAGCAGTTCTTC.

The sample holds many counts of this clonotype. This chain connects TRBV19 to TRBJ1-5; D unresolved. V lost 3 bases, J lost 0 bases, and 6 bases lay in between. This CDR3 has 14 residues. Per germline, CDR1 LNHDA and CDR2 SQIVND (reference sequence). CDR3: CASSIGYSNQPQHF. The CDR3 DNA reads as TGTGCCAGTAGTATCGGGTATAGCAATCAGCCCCAGCATTTT.

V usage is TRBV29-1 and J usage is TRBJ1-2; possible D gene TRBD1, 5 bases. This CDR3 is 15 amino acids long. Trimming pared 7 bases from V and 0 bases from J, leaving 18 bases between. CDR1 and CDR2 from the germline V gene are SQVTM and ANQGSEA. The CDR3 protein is CSAEPQGGSNYGYTF. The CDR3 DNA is TGCAGCGCCGAGCCCCAGGGAGGGTCTAACTATGGCTACACCTTC.

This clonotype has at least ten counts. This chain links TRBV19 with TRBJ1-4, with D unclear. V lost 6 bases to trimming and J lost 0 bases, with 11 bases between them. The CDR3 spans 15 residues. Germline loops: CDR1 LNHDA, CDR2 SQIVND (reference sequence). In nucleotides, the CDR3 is TGTGCCAGTAGCTCCCAGTTCTCAACTAATGAAAAACTGTTTTTT. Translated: CASSSQFSTNEKLFF.

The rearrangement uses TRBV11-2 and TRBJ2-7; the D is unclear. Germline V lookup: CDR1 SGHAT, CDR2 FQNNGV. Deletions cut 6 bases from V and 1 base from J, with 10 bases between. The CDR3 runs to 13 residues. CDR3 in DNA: TGTGCCAGCAGTTCGGACGTATCCTACGAGCAGTACTTC. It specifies CASSSDVSYEQYF.

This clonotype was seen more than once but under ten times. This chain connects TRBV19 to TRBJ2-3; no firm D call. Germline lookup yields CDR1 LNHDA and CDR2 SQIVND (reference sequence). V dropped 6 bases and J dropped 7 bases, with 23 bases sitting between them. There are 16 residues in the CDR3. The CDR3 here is CASSPLNGGVSNTQYF. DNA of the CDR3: TGTGCCAGTAGCCCCCTAAACGGCGGCGTCTCAAATACGCAGTATTTT. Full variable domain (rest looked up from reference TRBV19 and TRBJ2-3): DGGITQSPKYLFRKEGQNVTLSCEQNLNHDAMYWYRQDPGQGLRLIYYSQIVNDFQKGDIAEGYSVSREKKESFPLTVTSAQKNPTAFYLCASSPLNGGVSNTQYFGPGTRLTVL.

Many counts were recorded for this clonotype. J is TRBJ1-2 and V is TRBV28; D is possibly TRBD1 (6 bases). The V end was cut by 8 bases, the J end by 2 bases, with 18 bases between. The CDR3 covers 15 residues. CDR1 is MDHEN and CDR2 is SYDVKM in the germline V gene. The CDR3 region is CASADRGLTNYGYTF. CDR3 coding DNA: TGTGCCAGCGCAGATCGGGGGCTAACAAACTATGGCTACACCTTC.

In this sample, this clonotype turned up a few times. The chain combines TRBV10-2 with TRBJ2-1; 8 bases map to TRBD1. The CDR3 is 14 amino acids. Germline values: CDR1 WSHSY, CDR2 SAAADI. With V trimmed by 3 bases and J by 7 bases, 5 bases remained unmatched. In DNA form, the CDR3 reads TGCGCCAGCAGTGACCAGGGGGCGCTTAATGAGCAGTTCTTC. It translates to CASSDQGALNEQFF.